These T cell receptor beta chains were read from a single sample in a study of human T cells and chemical hapten exposure. In TCRdb, the RACE reads were re-called with MiXCR into one record per CDR3 protein. This table holds about 69,000 distinct CDR3 sequences, 10% found once. The sequences come from whole blood, collected in connection with sensitization to the hapten diphenylcyclopropenone (DPC). Receptor source: a woman between 50 and 59 years old with alopecia areata. Some clones in this sample may be carry-over from other donors' samples. The CDR3 runs from the conserved cysteine through the conserved F or W. D genes are given only for firm matches. Only some rows state a clone size, as once, few, many or a class for expanded clones.

TRBV2,TRBD2,TRBJ2-1,many,TGTGCCGGCAGTAGCGGGAGGGCCGTGTACAATGAGCAGTTCTTC,CAGSSGRAVYNEQFF
TRBV11-2,TRBD2,TRBJ2-1,NA,TGTGCCAGCAGCCATATGGGGACTAGCGGGAACAATGAGCAGTTCTTC,CASSHMGTSGNNEQFF
TRBV5-1,NA,TRBJ2-1,NA,TGCGCCAGCAGCTTTTCACTAGACCACAATGAGCAGTTCTTC,CASSFSLDHNEQFF
TRBV4-2,NA,TRBJ1-1,few,TGTGCCAGCAGCCGTGGTGGGTGGGATTCTAACACTGAAGCTTTCTTT,CASSRGGWDSNTEAFF
TRBV12-3/TRBV12-4,NA,TRBJ2-7,NA,TGTGCCAGCAGTTTGTTAGCTGCCGAGCAGTACTTC,CASSLLAAEQYF
TRBV12-3/TRBV12-4,TRBD2,TRBJ2-1,many,TGTGCCAGCAGTTTCCGGACTAGCGGGGCCTCCTACAATGAGCAGTTCTTC,CASSFRTSGASYNEQFF
TRBV7-9,NA,TRBJ2-1,NA,TGTGCCAGCAGATCAGGGCCCGGAACCTACAATGAGCAGTTCTTC,CASRSGPGTYNEQFF
TRBV20-1,NA,TRBJ2-1,many,TGCAGTGCTACAACCCTAGGGCCCGCCGAGCAGTTCTTC,CSATTLGPAEQFF
TRBV7-9,TRBD2,TRBJ2-5,NA,TGTGCCAGCAGCAAAGGGGTAGCGGGAGAGCAAGAGACCCAGTACTTC,CASSKGVAGEQETQYF
TRBV29-1,NA,TRBJ2-7,NA,TGCAGCGTACGTCAGGGAACCTACGAGCAGTACTTC,CSVRQGTYEQYF
TRBV27,NA,TRBJ2-1,many,TGTGCCAGCAGTCTAGTCTCCGTCGACAATGAGCAGTTCTTC,CASSLVSVDNEQFF
TRBV28,TRBD1,TRBJ1-1,many,TGTGCCAGCAGTTTAACTGGACAGGGCTCGGGCACTGAAGCTTTCTTT,CASSLTGQGSGTEAFF
TRBV29-1,TRBD1,TRBJ2-3,many,TGCAGCGAAGGACAGGGTTTAACAGATACGCAGTATTTT,CSEGQGLTDTQYF
TRBV4-1,NA,TRBJ2-2,many,TGCGCCAGCAGCCAAGAAAGGGACACCGGGGAGCTGTTTTTT,CASSQERDTGELFF
TRBV10-3,NA,TRBJ2-5,many,TGTGCCATCAGTGAGTCTGGGCCCGGGAGAGAGACCCAGTACTTC,CAISESGPGRETQYF
TRBV11-1,NA,TRBJ1-1,few,TGTGCCAGCAGCTTTAGTGGGGATGAAGCTTTCTTT,CASSFSGDEAFF